Reported below is one TCR beta chain. Its antigen remains unidentified. This specimen belongs to a study of tumor-infiltrating lymphocytes in localized non-small cell lung cancer. Study-wide context: Patients included smokers and never-smokers with various histologies, some sampled after neoadjuvant chemotherapy.

Some clones are missing from TCRdb's copy, which holds only in-frame ones; the method was immunoSEQ multiplex PCR. Of some 17,000 clones listed, roughly four fifths were seen once; the top ten hold around 6.4%. Germline V lookup: CDR1 ENHRY, CDR2 SYGVKD. The V and J ends lost 0 bases and 7 bases respectively, with 7 bases between them. The CDR3 loop spans 12 amino acids. General study results and limits: Tumor T-cell fraction was not associated with recurrence-free survival. Not all patients were TCR sequenced, owing to tissue quantity. IM1 and IM2 tumors showed no difference in T-cell fraction.

The sequence came from a human donor with non-small cell lung cancer. The material sequenced was lung tumor tissue. The chain is built from TRBV10-3 and TRBJ2-7; D is uncertain. CDR3 in DNA: TGTGCCATCAGTGAGTCGAGGTTTGAGCAGTACTTC. Its translation: CAISESRFEQYF.